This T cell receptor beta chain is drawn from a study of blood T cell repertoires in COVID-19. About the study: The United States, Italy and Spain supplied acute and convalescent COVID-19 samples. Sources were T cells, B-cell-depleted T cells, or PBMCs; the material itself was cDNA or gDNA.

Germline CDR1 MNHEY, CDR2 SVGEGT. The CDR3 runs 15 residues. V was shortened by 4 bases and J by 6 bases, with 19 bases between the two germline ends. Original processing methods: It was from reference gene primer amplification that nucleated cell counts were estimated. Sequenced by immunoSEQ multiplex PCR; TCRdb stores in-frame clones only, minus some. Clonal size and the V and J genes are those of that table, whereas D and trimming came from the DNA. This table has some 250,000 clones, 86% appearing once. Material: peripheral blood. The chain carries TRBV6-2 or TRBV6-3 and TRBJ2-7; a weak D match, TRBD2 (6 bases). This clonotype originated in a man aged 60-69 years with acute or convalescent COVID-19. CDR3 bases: TGTGCCAGCAGTTCCGCGGCGCAGGGAGGTCTCGAGCAGTACTTC. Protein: CASSSAAQGGLEQYF.